This TCR beta chain was obtained from a study of beta chain features in type 1 diabetes. Investigators reverse transcribed all isolated RNA, so they sequenced expressed TCRB transcripts. Profiling relied on immunoSEQ multiplex PCR, and the TCRdb table lists in-frame clones only, not all of them. The sample shows about 620,000 clones, 15% of them seen only once. The J segment lost 2 bases and the V segment lost 4 bases, leaving 8 bases of the junction unmatched. The CDR3 totals 15 residues. CDR1 and CDR2 from the germline V gene are LNHNV and YYDKDF (reference sequence). Sequencing was carried out using naive CD4+ T cells from blood. The chain combines TRBV15 with TRBJ2-7; 7 positions agree with TRBD1. This clonotype was obtained from a man between 18 and 35 years old in good health. DNA of the CDR3: TGTGCCACCAGCACCCACCTGACAGGGACCTACGAGCAGTACTTC. This encodes CATSTHLTGTYEQYF.